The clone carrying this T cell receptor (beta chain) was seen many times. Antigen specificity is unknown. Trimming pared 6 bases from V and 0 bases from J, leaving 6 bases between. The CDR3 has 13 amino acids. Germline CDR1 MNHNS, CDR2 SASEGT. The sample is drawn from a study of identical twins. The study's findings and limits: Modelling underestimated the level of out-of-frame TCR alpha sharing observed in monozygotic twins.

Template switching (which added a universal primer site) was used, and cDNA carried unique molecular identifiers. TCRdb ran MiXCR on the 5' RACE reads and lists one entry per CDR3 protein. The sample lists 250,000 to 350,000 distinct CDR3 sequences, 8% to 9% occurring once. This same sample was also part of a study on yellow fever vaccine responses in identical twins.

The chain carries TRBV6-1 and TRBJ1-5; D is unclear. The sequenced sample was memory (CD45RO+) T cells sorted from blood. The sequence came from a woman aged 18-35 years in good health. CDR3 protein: CASRTVSNQPQHF. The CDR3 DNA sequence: TGTGCCAGCAGGACGGTTAGCAATCAGCCCCAGCATTTT.